Described below is a single TCR beta chain sequence and its context. This clone's antigen is unknown. No qualities accompany the bases; no much larger clone lies one base away. This sample was included in a study of post-analysis software for immune sequencing data (dated by TCRdb to the mid-2010s). About the full investigation: Recorded disease courses included relapsing-remitting, secondary progressive and progressive-relapsing multiple sclerosis, with some patients lacking subtype annotation. The patient repertoires were set against about 10 previously published healthy control repertoires from donors whose ages ranged from roughly 6 to 26 years. A subset of samples was prepared in parallel using single-end sample barcoding, then pooled and co-amplified after Illumina adapter ligation.

The time point label on this specimen signifies: second blood draw from one MS patient after hematopoietic stem cell transplantation. To demonstrate the VDJtools post-analysis software, the study profiled TCR beta repertoires from the peripheral blood of about 13 young patients with multiple sclerosis. Multiple sclerosis patients were children and adolescents aged roughly 6 to 17 years. What the authors observed across the whole study: The multiple sclerosis patient group was slightly younger than the control group. Patients showed significantly higher frequencies than controls for 4 or 5 TRBV segments, among them TRBV5-6, TRBV5-1 and TRBV20-1. Strong co-clustering of samples prepared in the same batch was shown by direct clustering with F measure, prompting a batch-effect correction. Compared with controls, multiple sclerosis patients had significantly lower normalized Chao1 diversity, a finding suggesting substantial peripheral T-cell clonal expansion.

The CDR3, from cysteine to phenylalanine, totals 14 residues. The kept DNA is CDR3 alone, 42 bases in frame from the first base. CDR1 and CDR2 were assigned from the germline V gene as KGHDR and SFDVKD. V and J lose 12 bases and 5 bases, and a span of 19 bases separates them. Libraries came from PCR. The reads were generated on an Illumina HiSeq 2500. To reduce PCR and sequencing biases, unique molecular identifiers were built into the TCR beta cDNA libraries. Approximately 500,000 cDNA molecules were obtained for every 1 to 10 million input T cells, so each molecule roughly corresponded to one T cell. The patient libraries were prepared and sequenced with the same protocol used for the earlier healthy control dataset. Samples belonging to the same batch were prepared together, multiplexed and sequenced on a shared HiSeq lane. The original methods were these. MIGEC was used to process the raw barcoded reads, and molecular identifier groups with only a single read were discarded before consensus assembly and CDR3 extraction. Clonotype tables were post-analysed with VDJtools, and diversity was normalized by down-sampling all datasets to the smallest sample size. In repertoire overlap clustering, CDR3 amino acid sequences, but not nucleotide sequences, were matched to correct batch-related cross-sample contamination. TCRdb redid the processing of the public reads, applying fastp at Q25 and MiXCR, and retained in-frame beta chains. Identical CDR3 protein sequences are pooled into one entry, listed with their most common genes and DNA. The V and J calls come from TCRdb's annotation, not from the publication. This sample holds roughly 160,000 distinct CDR3 sequences; roughly 40% were observed only once. The top ten constitute 25% to 35% of the sample.

The material was blood, obtained after autologous hematopoietic stem cell transplantation. This receptor was identified in a girl aged 5-17 years with multiple sclerosis. Donor details come from another sample of the same person, matched by shared clones. Recombination connected TRBV24-1 to TRBJ1-5; the D gene is possibly TRBD1, with 5 bases matching. The CDR3 has the sequence CAAASDGGDQPQHF. The base sequence is TGTGCCGCCGCCTCCGACGGGGGGGATCAGCCCCAGCATTTT.